The present TCR beta chain was sequenced within a study of cytomegalovirus exposure and HLA in healthy donors. Study outcomes and limitations: Across donors, most TCRs were seen rarely, yet some public ones were widespread. Reportedly, diagnosis of cytomegalovirus status by the classifier showed high specificity and sensitivity. Within the 120 or so validation repertoires, first-cohort TCR clusters tended to co-occur, according to a later analysis.

This table comes from immunoSEQ multiplex PCR, and its TCRdb copy is limited to in-frame clones, with some not included. The sample holds about 140,000 clones, about 87% seen once. In regard to this clone: What it binds is not known.

Germline trimming cut 3 bases from V and 8 bases from J; bases unmatched to any gene: 12. Germline V gives CDR1 SGHVS, CDR2 FNYEAQ. This CDR3 spans 16 amino acids. The sequence derives from a man aged 18 to 30 in good health and CMV-seropositive. The specimen sequenced was PBMCs. The chain is built from TRBV7-6 and TRBJ2-1, with 8 bases identical to TRBD1. The CDR3 DNA sequence: TGTGCCAGCAGCTTTGCGGACAGGGCGTACTCTGATGAGCAGTTCTTC. This gives the protein CASSFADRAYSDEQFF.